Listed below are T cell receptor beta chains from one sample, sequenced in a study of cytomegalovirus exposure and HLA in healthy donors. Some clones are missing from TCRdb's copy, which holds only in-frame ones; the method was immunoSEQ multiplex PCR. The sample lists about 120,000 clones, 89% occurring once. Sample: PBMCs. The receptors come from a woman under 30 in good health and CMV-seronegative. Both conserved end residues are part of each CDR3. Each record gives: V gene, J gene, D gene, clone size, CDR3 protein, CDR3 DNA. The D gene is left open where the match is weak. A clone size is listed for some rows: how often the clone was seen (once, few, many), or a class if it is expanded.

>TRBV18|TRBJ1-5|.|.
CASSLTRNQPQHF
TGTGCCAGCTCTCTCACACGTAATCAGCCCCAGCATTTT
>TRBV7-8|TRBJ2-7|TRBD2|.
CASSPLAGAYEQYF
TGTGCCAGCAGCCCCCTAGCGGGAGCCTACGAGCAGTACTTC
>TRBV18|TRBJ2-2|.|few
CASSPRARNTGELFF
TGTGCCAGCTCACCACGGGCACGGAACACCGGGGAGCTGTTTTTT
>TRBV4-1|TRBJ1-5|.|.
CASSQEGDYHSNQPQHF
TGCGCCAGCAGCCAAGAAGGGGACTATCATAGCAATCAGCCCCAGCATTTT
>TRBV7-9|TRBJ2-3|TRBD1|.
CASSLFRDSIPDTQYF
TGTGCCAGCAGCTTATTCCGGGACAGTATCCCAGATACGCAGTATTTT
>TRBV19|TRBJ1-2|TRBD1|.
CASSEAGQGRNGYTF
TGTGCCAGTAGTGAGGCGGGACAGGGGAGGAATGGCTACACCTTC
>TRBV19|TRBJ2-2|.|.
CASSIFSSLNTGELFF
TGTGCCAGTAGTATCTTTTCAAGCCTGAACACCGGGGAGCTGTTTTTT
>TRBV6-5|TRBJ1-1|.|.
CASSYSVLGPEAFF
TGTGCCAGCAGTTACTCGGTCCTGGGGCCTGAAGCTTTCTTT
>TRBV2|TRBJ2-7|TRBD2|.
CASSEVTSGNTYEQYF
TGTGCCAGCAGTGAAGTGACTAGCGGGAACACCTACGAGCAGTACTTC
>TRBV18|TRBJ1-2|.|once
CASSPRPLYGYTF
TGTGCCAGCTCACCGAGGCCCCTCTATGGCTACACCTTC
>TRBV11-2|TRBJ1-3|.|once
CASSLSPGGNTIYF
TGTGCCAGCAGCTTAAGTCCAGGGGGAAACACCATATATTTT
>TRBV10-3|TRBJ1-5|TRBD1|.
CAISAFGQGHNQPQHF
TGTGCCATCAGTGCCTTCGGACAGGGGCACAATCAGCCCCAGCATTTT
>TRBV30|TRBJ2-1|TRBD1|.
CAWSGTGEIEQFF
TGTGCCTGGTCCGGGACAGGGGAGATTGAGCAGTTCTTC
>TRBV28|TRBJ2-5|TRBD2|.
CASRDSGAGWETQYF
TGTGCCAGCAGGGATAGCGGGGCAGGTTGGGAGACCCAGTACTTC
>TRBV2|TRBJ2-3|.|.
CASSGGGVTDTQYF
TGTGCCAGCAGTGGAGGCGGGGTCACAGATACGCAGTATTTT
>TRBV30|TRBJ1-1|TRBD1|.
CAWSATGGAGTEAFF
TGTGCCTGGTCCGCGACAGGGGGCGCGGGCACTGAAGCTTTCTTT
>TRBV5-6|TRBJ1-2|.|.
CASSLAGQGKNYGYTF
TGTGCCAGCAGCTTGGCTGGGCAGGGGAAAAACTATGGCTACACCTTC
>TRBV5-1|TRBJ1-4|.|few
CASSWQTNEKLFF
TGCGCCAGCAGCTGGCAAACTAATGAAAAACTGTTTTTT
>TRBV6-1|TRBJ2-2|TRBD1|.
CASSGTGDSLLFF
TGTGCCAGCAGTGGGACAGGTGACTCTCTGCTGTTTTTT
>TRBV10-1|TRBJ1-1|.|.
CASSESRRANTEAFF
TGCGCCAGCAGTGAGTCGCGGAGGGCTAACACTGAAGCTTTCTTT
>TRBV28|TRBJ2-5|TRBD1|.
CASSSGQGRKTQYF
TGTGCCAGCAGTTCCGGACAGGGGAGAAAGACCCAGTACTTC
>TRBV25-1|TRBJ2-2|.|.
CASSSTGELFF
TGTGCCAGCAGTTCAACCGGGGAGCTGTTTTTT
>TRBV6-1|TRBJ2-3|.|.
CASSEAHDGNVDTQYF
TGTGCCAGCAGTGAAGCTCACGACGGGAACGTGGATACGCAGTATTTT
>TRBV11-3|TRBJ2-2|TRBD2|once
CASSLGLWRGDTGELFF
TGTGCCAGCAGCTTAGGCCTCTGGCGGGGGGACACCGGGGAGCTGTTTTTT
>TRBV2|TRBJ2-1|TRBD2|.
CASSESGSSYNEQFF
TGTGCCAGCAGTGAGAGCGGGAGCTCCTACAATGAGCAGTTCTTC
>TRBV10-1|TRBJ2-2|.|.
CASSVGGNTGELFF
TGCGCCAGCAGTGTGGGGGGGAACACCGGGGAGCTGTTTTTT
>TRBV4-3|TRBJ1-4|.|.
CASSQDFPGGFNEKLFF
TGCGCCAGCAGCCAAGATTTCCCGGGGGGTTTCAATGAAAAACTGTTTTTT
>TRBV19|TRBJ2-5|.|.
CASSENQETQYF
TGTGCCAGCTCGGAGAATCAAGAGACCCAGTACTTC
>TRBV28|TRBJ1-1|.|once
CASIGQPYTEAFF
TGTGCCAGCATTGGACAGCCTTACACTGAAGCTTTCTTT
>TRBV2|TRBJ1-1|TRBD1|.
CASSLTGAEAFF
TGTGCCAGCAGCCTGACAGGGGCTGAAGCTTTCTTT
>TRBV9|TRBJ2-3|TRBD1|.
CASSSRDRQADTQYF
TGTGCCAGCAGCTCCCGGGACAGGCAAGCAGATACGCAGTATTTT
>TRBV28|TRBJ1-2|TRBD1|.
CASRETGGRDGYTF
TGTGCCAGCAGAGAGACAGGGGGGCGGGATGGCTACACCTTC
>TRBV5-6|TRBJ1-1|.|.
CASSRSPGQTNTEAFF
TGTGCCAGCAGTCGCTCCCCCGGACAGACGAACACTGAAGCTTTCTTT
>TRBV2|TRBJ1-2|TRBD1|.
CASSEVQGLGQGDGYTF
TGTGCCAGCAGTGAAGTCCAGGGGTTGGGACAGGGGGACGGCTACACCTTC
>TRBV5-1|TRBJ1-1|TRBD1|.
CASSLAQGSTEAFF
TGCGCCAGCAGCTTGGCACAGGGGAGCACTGAAGCTTTCTTT
>TRBV28|TRBJ2-4|TRBD1|.
CASSPGTGRNIQYF
TGTGCCAGCAGTCCAGGGACAGGGAGAAACATTCAGTACTTC
>TRBV30|TRBJ1-2|.|few
CAWSDSGHGYGYTF
TGTGCCTGGAGTGACTCAGGACATGGCTATGGCTACACCTTC
>TRBV9|TRBJ1-4|.|.
CASSTAPGIGEKLFF
TGTGCCAGCAGCACCGCGCCAGGGATAGGGGAAAAACTGTTTTTT
>TRBV6-5|TRBJ1-5|.|.
CASSYSRGLYQPQHF
TGTGCCAGCAGTTACTCTCGAGGTCTGTATCAGCCCCAGCATTTT
>TRBV10-3|TRBJ2-5|.|.
CAISESRTVEETQYF
TGTGCCATCAGTGAGTCCCGGACAGTTGAAGAGACCCAGTACTTC
>TRBV7-2|TRBJ2-1|.|.
CASSLAESSYNEQFF
TGTGCCAGCAGCCTCGCCGAGAGCTCCTACAATGAGCAGTTCTTC
>TRBV28|TRBJ1-2|.|once
CASSSLYGSDLYGYTF
TGTGCCAGCAGTTCACTATACGGGTCTGATCTCTATGGCTACACCTTC
>TRBV7-9|TRBJ2-3|.|.
CASSLGGRTDTQYF
TGTGCCAGCAGCTTAGGGGGCCGCACAGATACGCAGTATTTT